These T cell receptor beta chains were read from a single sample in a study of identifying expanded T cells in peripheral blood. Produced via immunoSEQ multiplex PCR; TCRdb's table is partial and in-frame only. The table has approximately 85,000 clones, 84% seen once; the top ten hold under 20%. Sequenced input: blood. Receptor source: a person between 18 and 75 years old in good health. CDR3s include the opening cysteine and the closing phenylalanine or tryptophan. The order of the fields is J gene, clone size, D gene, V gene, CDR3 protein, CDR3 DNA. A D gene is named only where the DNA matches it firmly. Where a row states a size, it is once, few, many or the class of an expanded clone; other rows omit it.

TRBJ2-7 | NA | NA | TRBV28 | CAGTWTGRDEQYF | TGTGCCGGGACCTGGACAGGGAGGGACGAGCAGTACTTC
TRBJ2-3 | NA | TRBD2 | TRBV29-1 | CSAPQTSGTDTQYF | TGCAGCGCCCCCCAGACTAGCGGCACAGATACGCAGTATTTT
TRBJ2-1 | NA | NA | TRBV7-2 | CASSQGLGGNEQFF | TGTGCCAGCAGTCAAGGACTAGGGGGCAATGAGCAGTTCTTC
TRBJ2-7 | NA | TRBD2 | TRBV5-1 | CASSGLPLTSGQYEQYF | TGCGCCAGCAGCGGACTCCCTCTTACTAGCGGGCAGTACGAGCAGTACTTC
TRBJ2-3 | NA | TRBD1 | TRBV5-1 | CASSFTGGVSDTQYF | TGCGCCAGCAGCTTTACAGGGGGCGTTTCGGATACGCAGTATTTT
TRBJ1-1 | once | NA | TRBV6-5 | CASTKGTGTEAFF | TGTGCCAGCACTAAGGGCACAGGAACTGAAGCTTTCTTT
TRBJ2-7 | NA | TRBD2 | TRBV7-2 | CASSPGGSSYEQYF | TGTGCCAGCAGCCCGGGAGGATCTTCCTACGAGCAGTACTTC
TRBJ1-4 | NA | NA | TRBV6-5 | CASSYSQGGEKLFF | TGTGCCAGCAGTTATTCCCAGGGAGGGGAAAAACTGTTTTTT
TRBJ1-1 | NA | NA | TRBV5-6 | CASSSAGLTEAFF | TGTGCCAGCAGCTCAGCGGGCCTCACTGAAGCTTTCTTT
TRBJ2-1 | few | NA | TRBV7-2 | CASSSVAGGGREQFF | TGTGCCAGCAGCTCCGTGGCAGGGGGAGGACGCGAGCAGTTCTTC
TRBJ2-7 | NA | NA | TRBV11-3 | CASNLRDGPYEQYF | TGTGCCAGCAACCTCCGGGACGGCCCCTACGAGCAGTACTTC
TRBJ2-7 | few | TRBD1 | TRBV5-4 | CASSFGTGGGYEQYF | TGTGCCAGCAGCTTTGGGACAGGGGGGGGTTACGAGCAGTACTTC
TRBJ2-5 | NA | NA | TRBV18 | CASSPPPGAETQYF | TGTGCCAGCTCACCCCCCCCCGGTGCGGAGACCCAGTACTTC
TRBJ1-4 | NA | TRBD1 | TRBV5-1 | CASSPAGQGDEKLFF | TGCGCCAGCAGTCCCGCGGGACAGGGAGACGAAAAACTGTTTTTT
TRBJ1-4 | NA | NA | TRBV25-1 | CASSEGGGGGEKLFF | TGTGCCAGCAGTGAGGGGGGCGGGGGAGGTGAAAAACTGTTTTTT
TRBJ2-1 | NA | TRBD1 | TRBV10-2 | CASRDRGGGYNEQFF | TGCGCCAGCAGAGACAGGGGTGGGGGCTACAATGAGCAGTTCTTC
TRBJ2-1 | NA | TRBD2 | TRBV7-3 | CASSLTTSGSNEQFF | TGTGCCAGCAGCTTAACAACTAGCGGAAGCAATGAGCAGTTCTTC
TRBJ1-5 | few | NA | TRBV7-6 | CASSRDSFSNQPQHF | TGTGCCAGCAGCCGCGACAGTTTTAGCAATCAGCCCCAGCATTTT
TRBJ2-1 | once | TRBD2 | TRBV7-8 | CASSPRLAGESVEQFF | TGTGCCAGCAGCCCCCGACTAGCGGGAGAGTCAGTGGAGCAGTTCTTC
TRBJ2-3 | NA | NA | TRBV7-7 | CASSSGPGDTQYF | TGTGCTAGCAGCTCAGGACCGGGGGATACGCAGTATTTT
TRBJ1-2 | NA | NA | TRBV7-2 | CASSLSQHLYGYTF | TGTGCCAGCAGCTTATCGCAGCATCTCTATGGCTACACCTTC
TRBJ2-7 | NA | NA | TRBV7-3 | CASSPAGSYEQYF | TGTGCCAGCAGCCCCGCAGGCAGCTACGAGCAGTACTTC
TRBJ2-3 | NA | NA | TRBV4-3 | CASSQDLRGTDTQYF | TGCGCCAGCAGCCAAGATTTACGGGGTACAGATACGCAGTATTTT
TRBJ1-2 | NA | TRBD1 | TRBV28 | CASSDRDRGPNYGYTF | TGTGCCAGCAGTGATCGGGACAGGGGGCCTAACTATGGCTACACCTTC
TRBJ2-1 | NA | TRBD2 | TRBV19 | CASSIRTSGVLGNEQFF | TGTGCCAGTAGTATTAGGACTAGCGGTGTTCTTGGGAATGAGCAGTTCTTC
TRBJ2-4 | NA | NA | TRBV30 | CAWSVGTAVAKNIQYF | TGTGCCTGGAGTGTGGGGACGGCTGTAGCCAAAAACATTCAGTACTTC
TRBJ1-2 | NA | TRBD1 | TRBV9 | CASSVPGQGPNGYTF | TGTGCCAGCAGCGTCCCCGGACAGGGTCCTAATGGCTACACCTTC
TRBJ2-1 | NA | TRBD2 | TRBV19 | CASSIYGGGLAAYNEQFF | TGTGCCAGTAGTATATACGGTGGGGGACTAGCGGCCTACAATGAGCAGTTCTTC
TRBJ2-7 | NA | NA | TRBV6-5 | CASSPTAAGQQQYF | TGTGCCAGCAGCCCCACCGCCGCTGGGCAGCAGCAGTACTTC
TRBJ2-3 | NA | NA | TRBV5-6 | CASSRRDNQDTQYF | TGTGCCAGCAGCCGCCGGGATAACCAAGATACGCAGTATTTT
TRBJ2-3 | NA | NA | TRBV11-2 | CASSLGGSRDTQYF | TGTGCCAGCAGCTTAGGTGGCTCTAGAGATACGCAGTATTTT
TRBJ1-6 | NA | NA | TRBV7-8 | CASTTETAYNSPLHF | TGTGCCAGCACCACAGAGACAGCCTATAATTCACCCCTCCACTTT
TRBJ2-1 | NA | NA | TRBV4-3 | CASSQDIGGSYNEQFF | TGCGCCAGCAGCCAAGATATAGGCGGCTCCTACAATGAGCAGTTCTTC
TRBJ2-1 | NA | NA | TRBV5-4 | CASSLTSYFGDEQFF | NA
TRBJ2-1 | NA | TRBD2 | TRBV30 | CAWSVRGGTYNEQFF | TGTGCCTGGAGTGTACGCGGGGGAACTTACAATGAGCAGTTCTTC
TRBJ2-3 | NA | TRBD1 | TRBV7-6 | CASSPGQGNTDTQYF | TGTGCCAGCAGCCCCGGACAGGGGAACACAGATACGCAGTATTTT
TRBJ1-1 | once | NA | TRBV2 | CASSEEGKEMNTEAFF | TGTGCCAGCAGTGAAGAGGGTAAGGAAATGAACACTGAAGCTTTCTTT
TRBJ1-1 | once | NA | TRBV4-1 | CASSQVYLLSGDTEAFF | TGCGCCAGCAGCCAAGTCTACCTTTTATCCGGGGACACTGAAGCTTTCTTT
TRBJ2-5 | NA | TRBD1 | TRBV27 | CASSPGYAQGKETQYF | TGTGCCAGCAGTCCAGGCTACGCACAGGGGAAAGAGACCCAGTACTTC
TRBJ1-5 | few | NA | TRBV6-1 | CASRDLGNQPQHF | TGTGCCAGCAGAGACCTTGGGAATCAGCCCCAGCATTTT
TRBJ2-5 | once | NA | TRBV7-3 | CASSLGGMRETQYF | TGTGCCAGCAGCTTAGGGGGCATGCGGGAGACCCAGTACTTC
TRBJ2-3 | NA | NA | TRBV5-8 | CASSLGGSTDTQYF | TGTGCCAGCAGCTTGGGTGGGAGCACAGATACGCAGTATTTT
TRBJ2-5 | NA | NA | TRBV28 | CASSSLGGDQETQYF | TGTGCCAGCAGTTCCCTAGGAGGGGACCAAGAGACCCAGTACTTC
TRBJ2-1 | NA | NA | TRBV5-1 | CASSSGANSYNEQFF | TGCGCCAGCAGTTCCGGGGCCAATTCCTACAATGAGCAGTTCTTC
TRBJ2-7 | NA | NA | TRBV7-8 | CASSLTPASYEQYF | TGTGCCAGCAGCTTAACGCCAGCCTCCTACGAGCAGTACTTC
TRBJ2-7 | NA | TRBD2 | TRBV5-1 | CASSLVAGGSSYEQYF | TGCGCCAGCAGCTTGGTTGCGGGAGGATCCTCCTACGAGCAGTACTTC
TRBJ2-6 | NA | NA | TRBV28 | CASSLTGNGANVLTF | TGTGCCAGCAGTTTAACAGGGAACGGGGCCAACGTCCTGACTTTC
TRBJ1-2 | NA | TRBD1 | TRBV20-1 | CSAGKPGQPF | TGCAGTGCTGGCAAGCCGGGACAGCCTTTC
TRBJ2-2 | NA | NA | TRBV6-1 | CASLTLLTGELFF | TGTGCCAGCCTTACGTTGCTGACCGGGGAGCTGTTTTTT
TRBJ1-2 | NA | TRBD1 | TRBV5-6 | CASSLPDRVGYTF | TGTGCCAGCAGCTTGCCGGACAGGGTCGGCTACACCTTC
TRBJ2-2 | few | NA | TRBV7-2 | CASSLGGDGVTRELFF | TGTGCCAGCAGCTTAGGTGGGGACGGCGTTACGCGGGAGCTGTTTTTT
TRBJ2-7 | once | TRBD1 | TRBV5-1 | CASSTGTGGYEQYF | TGCGCCAGCAGCACCGGGACAGGGGGTTACGAGCAGTACTTC
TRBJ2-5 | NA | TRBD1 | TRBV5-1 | CASSFGQGQETQYF | TGCGCCAGCAGCTTCGGACAGGGGCAAGAGACCCAGTACTTC
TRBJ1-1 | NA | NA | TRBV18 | CASSRAGTNTEAFF | TGTGCCAGCTCACGGGCAGGGACGAACACTGAAGCTTTCTTT
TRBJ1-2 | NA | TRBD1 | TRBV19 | CASSTPQGARYGYTF | TGTGCCAGTAGTACCCCACAGGGGGCAAGATATGGCTACACCTTC
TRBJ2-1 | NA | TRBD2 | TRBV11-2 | CASSLDRGLEHNEQFF | TGTGCCAGCAGCTTAGATCGGGGACTAGAACACAATGAGCAGTTCTTC
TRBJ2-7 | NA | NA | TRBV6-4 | CASSDRAEQYF | TGTGCCAGCAGTGACAGGGCCGAGCAGTACTTC
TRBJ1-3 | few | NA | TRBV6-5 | CASIDSAGNTIYF | TGTGCCAGCATCGACAGTGCTGGAAACACCATATATTTT